The rows below give T cell receptor beta chains drawn from one sample of a study of blood T cell repertoires in COVID-19. The repertoire was sequenced with immunoSEQ multiplex PCR; TCRdb's copy has only in-frame clones and lacks some. The data show approximately 89,000 clones, about four fifths seen once. Sample: peripheral blood. The receptors here all came from a man in his 70s with COVID-19, enrolled during active disease. Each CDR3 is given with its conserved first and last residue. The order of the fields is V gene, clone size, D gene, J gene, CDR3 DNA, CDR3 protein. A D gene is named only where the DNA matches it firmly. For some rows the clone size is stated as once, few or many, or as a class when expanded; others skip it.

TRBV7-8,.,.,TRBJ2-3,TGTGCCAGCAGCAAACAGGGAAACGCAGATACGCAGTATTTT,CASSKQGNADTQYF
TRBV30,.,.,TRBJ2-3,TGTGCCTGGAGAGAGCCTAGCACAGATACGCAGTATTTT,CAWREPSTDTQYF
TRBV7-9,few,.,TRBJ1-1,TGTGCCAGCAGCTATCACATGAACACTGAAGCTTTCTTT,CASSYHMNTEAFF
TRBV10-3,few,TRBD1,TRBJ1-2,TGTGCCATCAGCCCAGGGACAGACTATGGCTACACCTTC,CAISPGTDYGYTF
TRBV7-8,few,.,TRBJ1-1,TGTGCCAGCAGCCCCCGTGGGAGAGAAGCTTTCTTT,CASSPRGREAFF
TRBV30,.,.,TRBJ1-3,TGTGCCTGGAGTGTGGGGAGTTTAAGAAACACCATATATTTT,CAWSVGSLRNTIYF
TRBV9,.,TRBD2,TRBJ2-3,TGTGCCAGCAGCCCTCGTAGCGGAGGGAGGGGACTCGCAGATACGCAGTATTTT,CASSPRSGGRGLADTQYF
TRBV11-3,.,TRBD2,TRBJ2-3,TGTGCCAGCAGCTTAGGATACGGGAGGAACACAGATACGCAGTATTTT,CASSLGYGRNTDTQYF
TRBV19,.,TRBD2,TRBJ2-3,TGTGCCAGTAGTATAGGAGGGACTAGCGGGGGACTGGGTTATACGCAGTATTTT,CASSIGGTSGGLGYTQYF
TRBV27,.,TRBD2,TRBJ2-7,TGTGCCAGCAGTATTCGGGGGGGGGCTACAGGGAGTTCCTACGAGCAGTACTTC,CASSIRGGATGSSYEQYF
TRBV5-4,.,TRBD1,TRBJ2-5,TGTGCCAGCAGCTCGGGACAGATTGAAGAGACCCAGTACTTC,CASSSGQIEETQYF
TRBV7-2,.,.,TRBJ2-7,TGTGCCAGCAGCCTCTATACCCAGGGGACGTACGAGCAGTACTTC,CASSLYTQGTYEQYF
TRBV7-2,.,.,TRBJ2-7,TGTGCCAGCAGCTTAGGGACTACCAAGTCCGAGCAGTACTTC,CASSLGTTKSEQYF
TRBV4-1,.,.,TRBJ1-2,TGCGCCAGCAGCCAAGTAGTTACAGGGTACTATGGCTACACCTTC,CASSQVVTGYYGYTF
TRBV19,once,.,TRBJ2-2,TGTGCCAGTAGTGTGCTCACCATCCGGGCGGGATCGGTCACCGGGGAGCTGTTTTTT,CASSVLTIRAGSVTGELFF
TRBV3-1/TRBV3-2,.,TRBD1,TRBJ1-6,TGTGCCAGCAGCCAGGGACAGGGGGGGTATAATTCACCCCTCCACTTT,CASSQGQGGYNSPLHF
TRBV3-1/TRBV3-2,.,TRBD1,TRBJ2-7,TGTGCCAGCAGCCGAACGAGGGGGCCCGACAACTACGAGCAGTACTTC,CASSRTRGPDNYEQYF
TRBV27,few,.,TRBJ2-3,TGTGCCAGCAGTTCCAGGGCCCCCACAGATACGCAGTATTTT,CASSSRAPTDTQYF
TRBV18,.,.,TRBJ1-5,TGTGCCAGCTCTGCAGGGGTGGATCAGCCCCAGCATTTT,CASSAGVDQPQHF
TRBV6-5,.,TRBD1,TRBJ1-2,TGTGCCAGCAGGAGTTCCGGGACAGGGACTTATGGCTACACCTTC,CASRSSGTGTYGYTF
TRBV6-4,once,.,TRBJ1-5,TGTGCCAGCAGTGCTGAGGTCTATCAGCCCCAGCATTTT,CASSAEVYQPQHF
TRBV19,.,TRBD1,TRBJ1-4,TGTGCCAGTAGACCGGGACAGACTAATGAAAAACTGTTTTTT,CASRPGQTNEKLFF
TRBV12-3/TRBV12-4,.,.,TRBJ2-1,TGTGCCAGCAGTTTAACATCAAGGGGAGAGCAGTTCTTC,CASSLTSRGEQFF
TRBV30,many,.,TRBJ2-7,TGTGCCTGGGGGGTCGGGGCCTACGAGCAGTACTTC,CAWGVGAYEQYF